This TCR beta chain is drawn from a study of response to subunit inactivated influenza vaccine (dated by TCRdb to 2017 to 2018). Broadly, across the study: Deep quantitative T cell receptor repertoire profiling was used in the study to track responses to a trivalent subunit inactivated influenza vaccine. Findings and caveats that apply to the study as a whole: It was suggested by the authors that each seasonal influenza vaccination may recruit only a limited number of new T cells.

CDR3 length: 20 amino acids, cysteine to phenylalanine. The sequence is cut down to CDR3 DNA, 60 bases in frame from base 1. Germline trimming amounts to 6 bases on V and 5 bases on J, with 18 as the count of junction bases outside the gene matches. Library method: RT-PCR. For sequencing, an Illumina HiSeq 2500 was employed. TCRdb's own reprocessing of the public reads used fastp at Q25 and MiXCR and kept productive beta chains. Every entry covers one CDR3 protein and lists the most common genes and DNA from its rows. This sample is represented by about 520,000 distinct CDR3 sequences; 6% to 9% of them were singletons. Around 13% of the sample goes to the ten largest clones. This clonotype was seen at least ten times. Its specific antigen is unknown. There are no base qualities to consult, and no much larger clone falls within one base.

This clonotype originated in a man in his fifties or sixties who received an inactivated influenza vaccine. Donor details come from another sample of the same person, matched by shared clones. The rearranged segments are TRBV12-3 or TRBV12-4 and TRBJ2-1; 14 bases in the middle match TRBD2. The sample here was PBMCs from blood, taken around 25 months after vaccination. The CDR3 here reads CASRSPNLTSGGAGNNEQFF. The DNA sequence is TGTGCCAGCAGGTCCCCCAACCTGACTAGCGGGGGGGCCGGTAACAATGAGCAGTTCTTC.